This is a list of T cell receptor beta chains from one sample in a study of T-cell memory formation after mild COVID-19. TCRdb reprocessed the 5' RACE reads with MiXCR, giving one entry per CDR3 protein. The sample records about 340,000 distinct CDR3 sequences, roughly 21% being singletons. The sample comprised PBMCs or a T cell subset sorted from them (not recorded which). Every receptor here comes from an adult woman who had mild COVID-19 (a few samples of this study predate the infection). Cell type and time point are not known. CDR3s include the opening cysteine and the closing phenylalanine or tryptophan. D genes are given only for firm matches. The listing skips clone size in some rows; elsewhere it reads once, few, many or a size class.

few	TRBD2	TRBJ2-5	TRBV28	TGTGCCAGCAGTTTGACTCTGGGACGGGAGGGAGAGACCCAGTACTTC	CASSLTLGREGETQYF
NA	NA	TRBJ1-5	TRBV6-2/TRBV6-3	TGTGCCAGCTCCGTGGGGTATAACAATCAGCCCCAGCATTTT	CASSVGYNNQPQHF
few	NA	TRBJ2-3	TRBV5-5	TGTGCCAGCAGCTTGGCTCCGGCTAGTACAGATACGCAGTATTTT	CASSLAPASTDTQYF
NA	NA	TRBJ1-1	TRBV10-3	TGTGCCATCAGTACCCAGGGCGGGACTGAAGCTTTCTTT	CAISTQGGTEAFF
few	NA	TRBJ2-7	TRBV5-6	TGTGCCAGCAGCCCCTGGGCGCCGGGCTACGAGCAGTACTTC	CASSPWAPGYEQYF
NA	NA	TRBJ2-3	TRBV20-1	TGCAGTGCCGGAGAGGACACAGATACGCAGTATTTT	CSAGEDTDTQYF
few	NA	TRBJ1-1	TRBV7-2	TGTGCCAGCAGCTTATGGGGGGGGAACACTGAAGCTTTCTTT	CASSLWGGNTEAFF
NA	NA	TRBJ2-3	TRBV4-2	TGTGCCAGCAGCCAAGTGACTAGTCTCGATACGCAGTATTTT	CASSQVTSLDTQYF
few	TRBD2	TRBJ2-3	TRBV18	TGTGCCAGCTCGCCGCGCTCGACTAGCGGGGGAGGAGATACGCAGTATTTT	CASSPRSTSGGGDTQYF
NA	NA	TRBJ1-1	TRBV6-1	TGTGCCAGCAGCCACGACACACGAGCTCTAGCCATGAACACTGAAGCTTTCTTT	CASSHDTRALAMNTEAFF